This TCR beta chain was sequenced in a study of technical replicates of blood from several donors. The CDR3 has 17 amino acids. Looked up from germline, CDR1 is SGHDN and CDR2 is FVKESK. V was cut by 4 bases and J by 5 bases, with 21 bases left in between. Clones were read by immunoSEQ multiplex PCR, and TCRdb kept only the in-frame ones, dropping some. This sample has over 85,000 clones; around 96% occur once, and the top ten carry around 0.35%. The sequence was collected from a human donor in good health. Sequenced input: T cells isolated from PBMCs. V gene TRBV14 combines with J gene TRBJ1-5, with D possibly TRBD1 on 6 matching bases. The CDR3 bases are TGTGCCAGCAGCCCGCTTAGTGAGGGGGTAGGCTATCAGCCCCAGCATTTT. Amino acids: CASSPLSEGVGYQPQHF.